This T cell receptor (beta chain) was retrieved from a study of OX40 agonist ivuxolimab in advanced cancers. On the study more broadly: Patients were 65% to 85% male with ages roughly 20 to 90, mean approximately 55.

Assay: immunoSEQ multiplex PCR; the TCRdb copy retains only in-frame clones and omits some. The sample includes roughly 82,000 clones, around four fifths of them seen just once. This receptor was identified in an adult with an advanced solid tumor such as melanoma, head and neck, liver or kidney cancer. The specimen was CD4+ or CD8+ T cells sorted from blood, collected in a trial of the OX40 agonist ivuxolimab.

The CDR3 nucleotides are TGTGCCAGCAGTAGCGCCGGGGGGGTTAACTATGGCTACACCTTC. As protein: CASSSAGGVNYGYTF. The chain carries TRBV28 and TRBJ1-2; weak D call: TRBD1 (5 bases). Germline V gene lookup returns CDR1 MDHEN and CDR2 SYDVKM. Deletions cut 5 bases from V and 1 base from J, with 14 bases between. The CDR3 extends over 15 amino acids.